The present T cell receptor beta chain was sequenced within a study of T cell responses to AZD1222 COVID-19 vaccine. General study points: Seropositive AZD1222 recipients at baseline numbered only five or six. A reported finding is that nearly half of spike-specific TCRs target unmutated variant regions. Spike-specific TCR breadth and depth rose after two AZD1222 doses.

Germline CDR1 and CDR2: KGHSH and LQKENI. This CDR3 has 13 amino acids. Trimming took off 5 bases at V and 6 bases at J, with 8 bases between the two ends. Combined were second doses at about 4 or about 12 weeks. Assay: immunoSEQ multiplex PCR; the TCRdb copy retains only in-frame clones and omits some. The sample has about 180,000 clones, approximately 94% seen once. On this clone: Its matching antigen is unknown.

The rearrangement uses TRBV18 and TRBJ1-6; no definite D call. This TCR was sampled from an adult who received the AZD1222 COVID-19 vaccine. This sample comprised peripheral blood, obtained 28 days after the second AZD1222 dose. CDR3 amino acids: CASSEQPNSPLHF. In nucleotides, the CDR3 is TGTGCCAGCTCAGAACAGCCTAATTCACCCCTCCACTTT.